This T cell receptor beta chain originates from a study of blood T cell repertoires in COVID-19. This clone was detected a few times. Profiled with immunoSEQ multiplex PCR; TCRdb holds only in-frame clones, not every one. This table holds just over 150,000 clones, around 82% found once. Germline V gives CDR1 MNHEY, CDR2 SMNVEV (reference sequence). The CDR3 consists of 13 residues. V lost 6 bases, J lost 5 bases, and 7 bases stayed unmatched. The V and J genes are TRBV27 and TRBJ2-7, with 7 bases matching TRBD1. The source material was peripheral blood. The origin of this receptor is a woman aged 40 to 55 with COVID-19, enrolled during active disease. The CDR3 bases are TGTGCCAGCAGCGCCTTCGACAGGGACGAGCAGTACTTC. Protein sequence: CASSAFDRDEQYF.